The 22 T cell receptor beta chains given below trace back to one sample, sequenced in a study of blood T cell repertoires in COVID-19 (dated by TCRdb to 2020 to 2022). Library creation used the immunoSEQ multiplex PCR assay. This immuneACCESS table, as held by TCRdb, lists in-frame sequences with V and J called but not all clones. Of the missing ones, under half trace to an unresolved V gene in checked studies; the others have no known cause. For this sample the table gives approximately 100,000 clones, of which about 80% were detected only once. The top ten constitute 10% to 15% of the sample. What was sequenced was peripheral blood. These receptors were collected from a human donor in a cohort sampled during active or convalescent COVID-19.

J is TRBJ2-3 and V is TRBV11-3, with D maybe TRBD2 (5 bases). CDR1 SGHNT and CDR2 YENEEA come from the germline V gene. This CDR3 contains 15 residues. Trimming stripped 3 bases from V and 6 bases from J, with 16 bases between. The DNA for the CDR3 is TGTGCCAGCAGCTTGATGGACTGGCAAATTGATACGCAGTATTTT. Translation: CASSLMDWQIDTQYF.

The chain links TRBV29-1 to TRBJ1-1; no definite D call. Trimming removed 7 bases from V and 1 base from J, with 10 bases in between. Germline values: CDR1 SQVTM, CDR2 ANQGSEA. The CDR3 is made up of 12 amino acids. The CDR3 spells CSGGTGNTEAFF. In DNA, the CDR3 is TGCAGCGGGGGTACGGGGAACACTGAAGCTTTCTTT. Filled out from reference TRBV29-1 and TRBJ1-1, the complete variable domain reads SAVISQKPSRDICQRGTSLTIQCQVDSQVTMMFWYRQQPGQSLTLIATANQGSEATYESGFVIDKFPISRPNLTFSTLTVSNMSPEDSSIYLCSGGTGNTEAFFGQGTRLTVV.

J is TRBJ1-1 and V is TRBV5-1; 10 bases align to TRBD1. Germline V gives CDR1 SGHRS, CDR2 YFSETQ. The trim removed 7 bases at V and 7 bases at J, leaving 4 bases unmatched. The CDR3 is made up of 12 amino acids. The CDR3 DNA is TGCGCCAGCCGGACAGGGGGGAATGAAGCTTTCTTT. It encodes CASRTGGNEAFF.

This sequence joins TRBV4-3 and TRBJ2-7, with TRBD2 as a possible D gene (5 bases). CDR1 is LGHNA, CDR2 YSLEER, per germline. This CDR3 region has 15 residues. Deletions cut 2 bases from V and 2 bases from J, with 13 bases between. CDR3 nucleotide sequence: TGCGCCAGCAGCCAATTATCCGGGAAGACCTACGAGCAGTACTTC. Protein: CASSQLSGKTYEQYF.

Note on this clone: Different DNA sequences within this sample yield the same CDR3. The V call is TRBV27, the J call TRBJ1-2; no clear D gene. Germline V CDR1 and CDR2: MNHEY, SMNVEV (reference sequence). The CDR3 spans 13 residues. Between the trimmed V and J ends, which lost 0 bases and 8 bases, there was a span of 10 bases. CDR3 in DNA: TGTGCCAGCAGTTTATCTGCCGGGTTCGGCTACACCTTC. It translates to CASSLSAGFGYTF.

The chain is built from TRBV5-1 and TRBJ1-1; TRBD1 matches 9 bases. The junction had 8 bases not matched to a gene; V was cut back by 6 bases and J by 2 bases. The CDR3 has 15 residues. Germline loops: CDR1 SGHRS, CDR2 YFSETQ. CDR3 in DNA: TGCGCCAGCACGCTAACAGGGGGCGGAAACACTGAAGCTTTCTTT. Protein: CASTLTGGGNTEAFF.

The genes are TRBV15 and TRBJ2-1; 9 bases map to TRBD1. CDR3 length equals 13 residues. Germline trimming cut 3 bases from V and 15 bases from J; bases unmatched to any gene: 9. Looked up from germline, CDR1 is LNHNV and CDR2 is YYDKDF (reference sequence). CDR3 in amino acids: CATSRNPTGGRFF. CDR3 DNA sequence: TGTGCCACCAGCAGGAACCCAACAGGGGGCCGGTTCTTC.

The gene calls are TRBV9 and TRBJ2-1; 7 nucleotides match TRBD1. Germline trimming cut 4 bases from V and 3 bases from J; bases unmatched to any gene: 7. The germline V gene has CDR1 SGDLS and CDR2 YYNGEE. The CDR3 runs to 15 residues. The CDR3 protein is CASSPRTGNYNEQFF. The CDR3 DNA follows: TGTGCCAGCAGCCCAAGGACAGGAAACTACAATGAGCAGTTCTTC.

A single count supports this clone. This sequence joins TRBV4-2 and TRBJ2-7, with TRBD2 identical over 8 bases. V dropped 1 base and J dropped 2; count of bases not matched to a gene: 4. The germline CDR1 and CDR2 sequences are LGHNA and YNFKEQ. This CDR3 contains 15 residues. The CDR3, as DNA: TGTGCCAGCAGCCAAGGAATAGCGGGGCCCTACGAGCAGTACTTC. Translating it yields CASSQGIAGPYEQYF.

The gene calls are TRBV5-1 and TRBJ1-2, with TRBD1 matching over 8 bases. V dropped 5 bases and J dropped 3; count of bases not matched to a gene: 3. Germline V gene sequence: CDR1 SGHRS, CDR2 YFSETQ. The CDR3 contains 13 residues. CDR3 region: CASSLGQDYGYTF. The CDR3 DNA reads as TGCGCCAGCAGTCTGGGACAGGACTATGGCTACACCTTC.

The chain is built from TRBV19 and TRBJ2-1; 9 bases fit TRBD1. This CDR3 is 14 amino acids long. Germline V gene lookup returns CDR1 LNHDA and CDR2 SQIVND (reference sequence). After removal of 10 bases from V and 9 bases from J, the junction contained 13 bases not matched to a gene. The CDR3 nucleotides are TGTGCCACCGCCTCGGACAGGGGCGGCGTTGAGCAGTTCTTC. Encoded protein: CATASDRGGVEQFF.

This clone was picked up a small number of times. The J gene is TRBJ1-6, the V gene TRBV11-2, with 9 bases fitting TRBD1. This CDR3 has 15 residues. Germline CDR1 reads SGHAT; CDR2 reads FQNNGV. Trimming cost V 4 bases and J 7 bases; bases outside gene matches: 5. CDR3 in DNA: TGTGCCAGCAGCTCCAGACAGGGGGTAAATTCACCCCTCCACTTT. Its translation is CASSSRQGVNSPLHF.

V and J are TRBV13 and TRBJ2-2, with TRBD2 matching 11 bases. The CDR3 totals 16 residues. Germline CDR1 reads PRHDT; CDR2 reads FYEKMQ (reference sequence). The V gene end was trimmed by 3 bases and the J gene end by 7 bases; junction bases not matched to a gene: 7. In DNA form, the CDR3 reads TGTGCCAGCAGCTTGATTAGCGGGGGGGCCTTCGGGGAGCTGTTTTTT. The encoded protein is CASSLISGGAFGELFF.

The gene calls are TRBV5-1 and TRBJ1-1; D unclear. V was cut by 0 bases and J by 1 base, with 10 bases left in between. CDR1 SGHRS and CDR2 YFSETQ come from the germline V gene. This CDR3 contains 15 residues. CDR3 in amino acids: CASSLVRSQNTEAFF. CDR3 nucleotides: TGCGCCAGCAGCTTGGTTCGGAGCCAGAACACTGAAGCTTTCTTT. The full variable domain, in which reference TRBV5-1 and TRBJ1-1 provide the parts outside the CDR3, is KAGVTQTPRYLIKTRGQQVTLSCSPISGHRSVSWYQQTPGQGLQFLFEYFSETQRNKGNFPGRFSGRQFSNSRSEMNVSTLELGDSALYLCASSLVRSQNTEAFFGQGTRLTVV.

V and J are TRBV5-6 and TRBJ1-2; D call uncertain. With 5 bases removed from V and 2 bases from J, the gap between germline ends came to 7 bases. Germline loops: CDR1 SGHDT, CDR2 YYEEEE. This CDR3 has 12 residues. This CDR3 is CASRQSNYGYTF. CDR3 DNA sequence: TGTGCCAGCAGGCAGTCAAACTATGGCTACACCTTC.

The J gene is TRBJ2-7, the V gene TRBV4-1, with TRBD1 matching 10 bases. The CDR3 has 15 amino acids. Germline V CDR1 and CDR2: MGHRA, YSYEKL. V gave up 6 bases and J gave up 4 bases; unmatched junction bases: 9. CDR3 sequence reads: CASSYPGQGRYEQYF. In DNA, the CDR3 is TGCGCCAGCAGTTACCCGGGACAGGGGCGGTACGAGCAGTACTTC.

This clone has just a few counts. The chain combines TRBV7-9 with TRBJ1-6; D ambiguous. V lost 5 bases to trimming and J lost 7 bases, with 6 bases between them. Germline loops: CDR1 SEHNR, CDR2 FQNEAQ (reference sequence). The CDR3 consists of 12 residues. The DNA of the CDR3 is TGTGCCAGCAGCCATCAGAATTCACCCCTCCACTTT. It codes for CASSHQNSPLHF.

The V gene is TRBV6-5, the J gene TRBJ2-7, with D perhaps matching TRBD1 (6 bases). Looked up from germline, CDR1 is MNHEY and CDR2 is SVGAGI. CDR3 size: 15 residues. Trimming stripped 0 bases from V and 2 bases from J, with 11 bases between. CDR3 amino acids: CASSYSRGTTYEQYF. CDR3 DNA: TGTGCCAGCAGTTACTCGAGGGGGACCACCTACGAGCAGTACTTC.

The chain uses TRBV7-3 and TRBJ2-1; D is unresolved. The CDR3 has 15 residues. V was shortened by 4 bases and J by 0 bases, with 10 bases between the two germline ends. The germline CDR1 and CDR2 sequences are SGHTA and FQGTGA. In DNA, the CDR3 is TGTGCCAGCAGCTCCCCCCGGAGCTCCTACAATGAGCAGTTCTTC. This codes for CASSSPRSSYNEQFF.

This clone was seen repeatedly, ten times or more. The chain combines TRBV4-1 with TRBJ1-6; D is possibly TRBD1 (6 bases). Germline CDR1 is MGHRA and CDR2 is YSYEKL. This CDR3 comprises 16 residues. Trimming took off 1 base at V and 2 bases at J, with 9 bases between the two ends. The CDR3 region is CASSQAAGAYNSPLHF. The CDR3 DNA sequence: TGCGCCAGCAGCCAAGCTGCAGGGGCCTATAATTCACCCCTCCACTTT.

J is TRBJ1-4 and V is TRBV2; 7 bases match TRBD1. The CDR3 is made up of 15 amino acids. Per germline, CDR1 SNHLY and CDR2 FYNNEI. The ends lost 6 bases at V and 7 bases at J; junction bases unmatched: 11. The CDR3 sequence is CASSRTTGVGEKLFF. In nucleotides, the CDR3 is TGTGCCAGCAGCCGCACTACAGGGGTGGGTGAAAAACTGTTTTTT.

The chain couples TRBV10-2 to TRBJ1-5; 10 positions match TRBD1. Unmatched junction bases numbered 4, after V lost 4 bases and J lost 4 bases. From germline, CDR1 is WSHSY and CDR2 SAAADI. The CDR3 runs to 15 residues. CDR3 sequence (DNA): TGCGCCAGCAGTGGGACAGGGGGGCGAAATCAGCCCCAGCATTTT. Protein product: CASSGTGGRNQPQHF.